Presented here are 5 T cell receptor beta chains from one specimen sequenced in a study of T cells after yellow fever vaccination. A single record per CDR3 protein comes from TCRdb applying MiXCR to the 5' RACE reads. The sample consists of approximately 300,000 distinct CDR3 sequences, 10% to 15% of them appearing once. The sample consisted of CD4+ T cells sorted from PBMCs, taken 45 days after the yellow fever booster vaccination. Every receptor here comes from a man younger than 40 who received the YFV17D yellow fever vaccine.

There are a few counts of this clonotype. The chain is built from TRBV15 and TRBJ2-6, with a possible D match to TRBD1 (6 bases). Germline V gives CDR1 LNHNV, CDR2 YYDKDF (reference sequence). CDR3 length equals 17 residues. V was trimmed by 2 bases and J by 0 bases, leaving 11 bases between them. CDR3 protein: CATSRNKGVSGANVLTF. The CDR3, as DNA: TGTGCCACCAGCAGAAACAAGGGGGTCTCTGGGGCCAACGTCCTGACTTTC.

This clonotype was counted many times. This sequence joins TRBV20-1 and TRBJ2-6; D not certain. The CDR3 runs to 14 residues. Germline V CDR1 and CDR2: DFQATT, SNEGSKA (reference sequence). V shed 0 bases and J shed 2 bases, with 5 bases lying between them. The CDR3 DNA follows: TGCAGTGCTAGAGAGGGTGCTGGGGCCAACGTCCTGACTTTC. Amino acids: CSAREGAGANVLTF.

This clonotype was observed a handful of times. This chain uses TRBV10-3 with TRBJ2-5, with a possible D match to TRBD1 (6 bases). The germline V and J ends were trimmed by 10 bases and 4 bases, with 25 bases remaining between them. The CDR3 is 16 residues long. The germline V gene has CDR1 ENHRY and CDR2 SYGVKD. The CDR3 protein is CATAITGNGVGETQYF. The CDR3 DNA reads TGTGCCACCGCCATCACAGGGAACGGGGTAGGAGAGACCCAGTACTTC.

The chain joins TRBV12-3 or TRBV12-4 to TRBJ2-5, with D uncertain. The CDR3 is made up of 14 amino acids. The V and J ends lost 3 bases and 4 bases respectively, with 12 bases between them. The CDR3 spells CASSFNGERETQYF. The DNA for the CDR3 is TGTGCCAGCAGTTTTAATGGAGAGAGAGAGACCCAGTACTTC.

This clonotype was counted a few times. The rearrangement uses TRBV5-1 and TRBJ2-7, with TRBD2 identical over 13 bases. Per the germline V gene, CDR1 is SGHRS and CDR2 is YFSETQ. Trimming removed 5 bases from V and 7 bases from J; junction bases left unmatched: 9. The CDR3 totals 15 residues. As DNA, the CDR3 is TGCGCCAGCAGGGCAGGACTAGCGGGAGAGAATGAGCAGTACTTC. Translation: CASRAGLAGENEQYF. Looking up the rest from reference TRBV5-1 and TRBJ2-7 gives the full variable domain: KAGVTQTPRYLIKTRGQQVTLSCSPISGHRSVSWYQQTPGQGLQFLFEYFSETQRNKGNFPGRFSGRQFSNSRSEMNVSTLELGDSALYLCASRAGLAGENEQYFGPGTRLTVT.